A single sample gave rise to the 26 T cell receptor beta chains below, sequenced in a study of cytomegalovirus exposure and HLA in healthy donors. The PCR ran on 60 Vbeta and 13 Jbeta primers. The assay was immunoSEQ multiplex PCR, and TCRdb's table has in-frame clones only and misses some. The sample includes about 150,000 clones. Sequenced input: PBMCs. These receptors were collected from a woman between 45 and 60 years old in good health and CMV-seronegative.

The V and J genes are TRBV30 and TRBJ1-3; 8 nucleotides line up with TRBD1. The V segment lost 2 bases and the J segment 9 bases; nucleotides outside the gene matches: 12. Per germline, CDR1 GTSNPN and CDR2 SVGIG (reference sequence). The CDR3 is 15 amino acids. The DNA for the CDR3 is TGTGCCTGGAGTCCGCCAGGGGGCTTACTGAGCACCATATATTTT. Its protein product is CAWSPPGGLLSTIYF.

V and J are TRBV28 and TRBJ2-5; 7 bases line up with TRBD1. CDR3 length: 13 residues. Trimming took 6 bases from V and 4 from J; bases not matched to a gene: 5. The germline gives CDR1 MDHEN, CDR2 SYDVKM. The CDR3 loop reads CASRRGLIETQYF. In DNA form, the CDR3 reads TGTGCCAGCAGGAGGGGGCTCATAGAGACCCAGTACTTC.

The genes are TRBV9 and TRBJ2-7; D is possibly TRBD1 (5 bases). The CDR3 loop spans 16 amino acids. V gave up 4 bases and J gave up 0 bases, with 17 bases separating them. CDR1 is SGDLS and CDR2 is YYNGEE in the germline V gene. The CDR3 loop reads CASSPQRQSSSYEQYF. Written as DNA, the CDR3 is TGTGCCAGCAGCCCCCAACGACAGAGTAGCTCCTACGAGCAGTACTTC. Drawing the rest from reference TRBV9 and TRBJ2-7, the complete variable domain is DSGVTQTPKHLITATGQRVTLRCSPRSGDLSVYWYQQSLDQGLQFLIQYYNGEERAKGNILERFSAQQFPDLHSELNLSSLELGDSALYFCASSPQRQSSSYEQYFGPGTRLTVT.

The CDR3 region is CATYDRTSSGANVLTF. The CDR3 DNA reads TGTGCCACCTACGACAGGACCAGCTCTGGGGCCAACGTCCTGACTTTC. The chain is built from TRBV27 and TRBJ2-6, with D possibly TRBD1 on 6 matching bases. The CDR3 totals 16 residues. The germline V and J ends were trimmed by 10 bases and 0 bases, with 16 bases remaining between them. Per the germline V gene, CDR1 is MNHEY and CDR2 is SMNVEV (reference sequence).

The V gene is TRBV28, the J gene TRBJ1-2; 7 nucleotides agree with TRBD1. With V trimmed by 6 bases and J by 1 base, 2 bases remained unmatched. Germline CDR1 and CDR2: MDHEN and SYDVKM. CDR3 size: 13 residues. This CDR3 reads CASSRDSNYGYTF. The CDR3 DNA sequence: TGTGCCAGCAGCCGGGACAGTAACTATGGCTACACCTTC.

The chain uses TRBV30 and TRBJ2-5; D is unresolved. Per germline, CDR1 GTSNPN and CDR2 SVGIG (reference sequence). This CDR3 is built from 13 residues. V was pared by 3 bases and J by 1 base, with 9 bases between. This chain's CDR3 is CAWSPVFQETQYF. The CDR3 DNA reads as TGTGCCTGGAGCCCCGTATTCCAAGAGACCCAGTACTTC.

The chain has TRBV7-3 and TRBJ2-5, with TRBD2 matching over 8 bases. This CDR3 spans 17 amino acids. Germline loops: CDR1 SGHTA, CDR2 FQGTGA. V lost 3 bases and J lost 1; bases outside the gene matches: 10. The CDR3 DNA follows: TGTGCCAGCAGCTTTAACGGCGGGGGGAATCGCCAAGAGACCCAGTACTTC. This translates into CASSFNGGGNRQETQYF.

The chain is built from TRBV7-6 and TRBJ1-4, with TRBD1 matching over 8 bases. Germline CDR1 is SGHVS and CDR2 is FNYEAQ. Trimming removed 4 bases from V and 8 bases from J; junction bases left unmatched: 3. There are 13 residues in the CDR3. Written as DNA, the CDR3 is TGTGCCAGCAGCTCCGGGACAGGCGAAAAACTGTTTTTT. Translating it yields CASSSGTGEKLFF.

This chain joins TRBV27 and TRBJ1-1, with 7 nucleotides matching TRBD1. V dropped 6 bases and J dropped 1; count of bases not matched to a gene: 2. The CDR3 has 13 amino acids. Germline V gene data show CDR1 as MNHEY and CDR2 as SMNVEV (reference sequence). The CDR3 sequence is CASSYRGNTEAFF. CDR3 nucleotides: TGTGCCAGCAGCTACAGGGGGAACACTGAAGCTTTCTTT.

The chain has TRBV18 and TRBJ2-5; TRBD1 might be the D (6 bases). In germline, CDR1 is KGHSH, CDR2 LQKENI. This CDR3 spans 14 amino acids. V lost 4 bases to trimming and J lost 4 bases, with 13 bases between them. The CDR3 DNA reads TGTGCCAGCTCACACGTTACAGGGCCAGAGACCCAGTACTTC. Protein: CASSHVTGPETQYF.

V gene TRBV4-1 combines with J gene TRBJ2-2; D might be TRBD1 (6 bases). The germline V gene has CDR1 MGHRA and CDR2 YSYEKL. V lost 0 bases, J lost 2 bases, and 13 bases lay in between. The length of the CDR3 is 17 residues. The CDR3, as DNA: TGCGCCAGCAGCCAAGATCGGGCAGGGGCTAACACCGGGGAGCTGTTTTTT. Its translation: CASSQDRAGANTGELFF.

The rearrangement uses TRBV19 and TRBJ1-1, with D possibly matching TRBD1 (6 bases). V shed 1 base and J shed 8 bases, with 14 bases lying between them. The CDR3 contains 14 residues. The germline gives CDR1 LNHDA, CDR2 SQIVND (reference sequence). CDR3 loop: CASSIARDRGEAFF. The CDR3 nucleotides read TGTGCCAGTAGTATAGCTCGAGATAGGGGGGAAGCTTTCTTT.

The chain is built from TRBV6-5 and TRBJ1-5; D call uncertain. The CDR3 is 13 amino acids. Trimming left V 6 bases short and J 7 bases short, with 13 bases between. Per germline, CDR1 MNHEY and CDR2 SVGAGI. The CDR3 region is CASSRHSTQPQHF. DNA of the CDR3: TGTGCCAGCAGCCGACATTCAACCCAGCCCCAGCATTTT.

The chain carries TRBV5-1 and TRBJ2-7; 8 bases line up with TRBD1. The CDR3 has 14 residues. V was pared by 4 bases and J by 3 bases, with 6 bases of the junction left unmatched. Germline CDR1 SGHRS, CDR2 YFSETQ. The CDR3, as DNA: TGCGCCAGCAGCACCGGACAGGGAGGCTACGAGCAGTACTTC. It is translated as CASSTGQGGYEQYF.

The rearrangement uses TRBV6-1 and TRBJ2-7, with TRBD2 identical over 7 bases. J was trimmed by 6 bases and V by 0 bases; bases with no gene match: 11. This CDR3 has 16 residues. CDR1 is MNHNS, CDR2 SASEGT, per germline. The CDR3 DNA reads as TGTGCCAGCAGTGAAGCGCTTCCGACGGGGGGACGCGAGCAGTACTTC. This gives the protein CASSEALPTGGREQYF.

This chain uses TRBV19 with TRBJ1-5; D uncertain. This CDR3 contains 14 residues. Looked up from germline, CDR1 is LNHDA and CDR2 is SQIVND (reference sequence). The V end was cut by 2 bases, the J end by 1 base, with 6 bases between. The CDR3 sequence: CASSIQRSNQPQHF. CDR3 DNA: TGTGCCAGTAGTATACAGAGGAGCAATCAGCCCCAGCATTTT.

This chain connects TRBV5-1 to TRBJ2-1, with D perhaps TRBD2 (5 bases). V lost 5 bases and J 5 bases, leaving 14 bases between the germline ends. Per the germline V gene, CDR1 is SGHRS and CDR2 is YFSETQ. The CDR3 totals 14 residues. The CDR3 nucleotides are TGCGCCAGCAGAGAGGGAAGGCAGAACAATGAGCAGTTCTTC. Amino acid sequence: CASREGRQNNEQFF.

The rearrangement uses TRBV19 and TRBJ1-6; 10 bases match TRBD1. This CDR3 comprises 14 residues. From germline, CDR1 is LNHDA and CDR2 SQIVND (reference sequence). J lost 7 bases, V lost 6 bases, and 3 bases had no gene match. The CDR3 reads CASRGQGHNSPLHF. The CDR3, as DNA: TGTGCCAGTAGGGGACAGGGGCACAATTCACCCCTCCACTTT. Complete variable domain (other parts from reference TRBV19 and TRBJ1-6): DGGITQSPKYLFRKEGQNVTLSCEQNLNHDAMYWYRQDPGQGLRLIYYSQIVNDFQKGDIAEGYSVSREKKESFPLTVTSAQKNPTAFYLCASRGQGHNSPLHFGNGTRLTVT.

The genes are TRBV30 and TRBJ2-5; TRBD2 might be the D (5 bases). V gave up 2 bases and J gave up 14 bases, with 15 bases separating them. Per the germline V gene, CDR1 is GTSNPN and CDR2 is SVGIG (reference sequence). This CDR3 spans 11 amino acids. The CDR3 protein is CAWSHGGVGYF. CDR3 in DNA: TGTGCCTGGAGTCACGGAGGCGTCGGATACTTC. Drawing the rest from reference TRBV30 and TRBJ2-5, the complete variable domain is SQTIHQWPATLVQPVGSPLSLECTVEGTSNPNLYWYRQAAGRGLQLLFYSVGIGQISSEVPQNLSASRPQDRQFILSSKKLLLSDSGFYLCAWSHGGVGYFGPGTRLLVL.

The chain has TRBV7-9 and TRBJ2-5; 10 nucleotides match TRBD2. The germline gives CDR1 SEHNR, CDR2 FQNEAQ (reference sequence). The CDR3 has 15 amino acids. J lost 5 bases, V lost 8 bases, and 11 bases had no gene match. CDR3 bases: TGTGCCAGCGTGTTGACTAGCGGGTTTGTTGAGACCCAGTACTTC. It is translated as CASVLTSGFVETQYF.

The chain uses TRBV7-6 and TRBJ2-1; TRBD2 is a possible D gene (6 bases). V shed 1 base and J shed 4 bases, with 14 bases lying between them. The germline V gene has CDR1 SGHVS and CDR2 FNYEAQ. The CDR3 spans 16 residues. DNA for the CDR3: TGTGCCAGCAGCTTAGTTGGCTCGCGGGGTTACAATGAGCAGTTCTTC. It encodes CASSLVGSRGYNEQFF.

The chain has TRBV7-9 and TRBJ1-1; D may be TRBD1 (6 bases). Germline CDR1 is SEHNR and CDR2 is FQNEAQ (reference sequence). The CDR3 is 15 residues long. Trimming pared 6 bases from V and 11 bases from J, leaving 25 bases between. The CDR3 region has the DNA TGTGCCAGCAGTCTTCCAGGGGAGAAGGGGGGGAGGGCTTTCTTT. Translating it yields CASSLPGEKGGRAFF.

The chain recombines TRBV10-3 with TRBJ2-5; tentative D call: TRBD2 (6 bases). Between the trimmed V and J ends, which lost 5 bases and 3 bases, there was a span of 10 bases. The CDR3 has 13 amino acids. The germline V gene encodes CDR1 ENHRY and CDR2 SYGVKD. The CDR3 nucleotides are TGTGCCATCAGTCCGGGACTGGAAGAGACCCAGTACTTC. Residues: CAISPGLEETQYF.

V is TRBV10-3 and J is TRBJ2-3; 9 nucleotides align to TRBD2. The V and J ends lost 10 bases and 6 bases, in that order; junction bases with no gene match: 8. The CDR3 runs to 13 residues. Germline V lookup: CDR1 ENHRY, CDR2 SYGVKD. In nucleotides, the CDR3 is TGTGCCACCGGAGCGGGAGGAGCCGATACGCAGTATTTT. Its protein is CATGAGGADTQYF.

V gene TRBV6-5 combines with J gene TRBJ1-4; D not resolved. V lost 2 bases, J lost 3 bases, and 7 bases lay in between. The CDR3 loop spans 14 amino acids. Looked up from germline, CDR1 is MNHEY and CDR2 is SVGAGI. CDR3 sequence reads: CASSYERANEKLFF. The CDR3 nucleotides read TGTGCCAGCAGTTACGAGAGGGCTAATGAAAAACTGTTTTTT.

The chain links TRBV5-5 to TRBJ2-3; 9 bases are a match to TRBD2. Looked up from germline, CDR1 is SGHKS and CDR2 is YYEKEE (reference sequence). This CDR3 comprises 18 residues. Trimming cost V 2 bases and J 2 bases; bases outside gene matches: 12. The CDR3 loop is CASSFSKTSGTNTDTQYF. The CDR3 DNA sequence: TGTGCCAGCAGCTTCTCCAAGACTAGCGGAACGAACACAGATACGCAGTATTTT.